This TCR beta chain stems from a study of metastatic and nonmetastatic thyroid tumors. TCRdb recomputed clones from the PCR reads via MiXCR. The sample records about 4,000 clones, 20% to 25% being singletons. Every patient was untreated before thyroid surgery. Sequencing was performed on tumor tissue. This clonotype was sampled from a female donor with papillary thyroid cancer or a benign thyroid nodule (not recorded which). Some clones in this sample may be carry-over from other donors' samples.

CDR3 coding DNA: TGCGCCAGCAGCCAGCAGGGGGCTACCCCTGGAAACACCATATATTTT. Translation gives CASSQQGATPGNTIYF. This sequence joins TRBV5-1 and TRBJ1-3; 8 positions match TRBD1. With 4 bases clipped from V and 2 bases from J, the junction kept 8 bases outside the gene matches. Germline-derived CDR1 and CDR2 are SGHRS and YFSETQ. The CDR3 contains 16 residues.